This paragraph reports one T cell receptor beta chain. Its target antigen remains unknown. Per-base quality was not reported, and no clone a single base away is much larger than it. The data were obtained in a study of blood T cell repertoires in COVID-19 (TCRdb year 2020). About the study as a whole: Samples from collaborators originated in the United States, Italy and Spain and spanned both the acute and convalescent phases of COVID-19. The material from the prospective study consisted of cDNA or gDNA derived from T cells, B-cell-depleted T cells, or PBMCs. The dataset comprised deeply sampled blood TCRbeta repertoires from subjects exposed to, actively infected with, or recovered from COVID-19. A freely available public database, intended as a resource for researchers studying the immune response to SARS-CoV-2, is where the repertoires were released. Samples came from the ongoing ImmuneRACE study (first 160 participants) plus 1,254 subjects from 6 global collaborators. Nearly every sample came with metadata listing a de-identified subject ID, COVID-19 status, age in years and sex. HLA class I and class II types, where available, came from metadata supplied by the sample provider rather than from assay-based typing. Results and caveats for the whole study, not just this receptor: How much clinical and demographic metadata was included differed by source and by participant, and the metadata was provided uncurated.

TCRbeta CDR3 regions were amplified from genomic DNA by means of the immunoSEQ Assay, a bias-controlled multiplex PCR. In the authors' own workflow: The number of nucleated cells in each sample was estimated from the amplification of reference gene primers within the assay. To quantify the absolute abundance of each unique TCRbeta CDR3 rearrangement, sequence reads were collapsed and filtered. For each sample, productive Simpson clonality was calculated as the square root of Simpson's diversity index over productive rearrangements. Here the immuneACCESS table is served through TCRdb, limited to in-frame sequences with V and J called. Missing clones are a known gap in these copies; in checked studies unresolved V genes cover under half, and the rest lacks a known reason. The D gene and trimming were derived from the DNA, and the V and J assignments and clone size from that table. This sample is represented by approximately 290,000 clones; roughly 84% of them were singletons. The ten largest account for around 1% of the sample.

In Seattle, one collaborating source enrolled patients while the infection was active and tracked those patients longitudinally over the course of disease. Whole blood was collected in K2EDTA tubes by collaborating institutions according to the institutions' own protocols. Collaborator samples were shipped for TCRbeta analysis as frozen whole blood, isolated PBMCs, or DNA extracted from either sample type. Taken from the germline V gene, the CDR1 and CDR2 loops are SGHDN and FVKESK. The V end loses 3 bases and the J end loses 0 bases, and a stretch of 14 bases separates them. Its CDR3 holds 17 amino acids, cysteine through phenylalanine. The retained sequence is limited to the CDR3, 51 bases, with the frame set at the first base.

The sequence is built from TRBV14 and TRBJ1-4; the D gene is possibly TRBD1, with 5 bases matching. This receptor was obtained from a human donor with COVID-19, enrolled during active disease. The donor label of this sample is uncertain. Sequenced: peripheral blood. Here is the DNA: TGTGCCAGCAGCCAGACTTATCCGGGGGCAACTAATGAAAAACTGTTTTTT. Translated, this is CASSQTYPGATNEKLFF.